The clone carrying this T cell receptor beta chain has just one count. With a J-beta primer mix and a sample-barcoded 5' primer, a second PCR ran about 7 to 12 cycles. TCRdb ran MiXCR on the 5' RACE reads and lists one entry per CDR3 protein. The repertoire holds more than 1,000,000 distinct CDR3 sequences, with about 25% as singletons. These data come from a study of blood T cells in healthy people across ages. Those donating, healthy Caucasian individuals from Russia, were aged roughly 6 to 100. Total RNA was isolated from each sample in quantities of at least 6 micrograms. The CDR3 has 17 residues. In germline, CDR1 is SEHNR, CDR2 FQNEAQ (reference sequence). The sample also formed part of further work on T cells of mothers and their children. In that study: It was related mother-child pairs that showed slightly higher overlap than unrelated pairs, without reaching significance.

Sample: blood. The chain joins TRBV7-9 to TRBJ2-5; D may be TRBD1 or TRBD2 (5 bases each). The DNA end favors TRBJ2-1, so the J call may be wrong. This sequence was found in a girl aged 2 to 9 in good health. The CDR3: CASSFDHRDPRGNEQFF. The CDR3 DNA sequence: TGTGCCAGCAGCTTCGACCACCGGGACCCAAGGGGCAATGAGCAGTTCTTC.